The clone carrying this T cell receptor (beta chain) was counted only a few times. This CDR3 spans 16 amino acids. The V and J ends lost 5 bases and 2 bases respectively, with 18 bases between them. Per the germline V gene, CDR1 is SGHDN and CDR2 is FVKESK. The sample is drawn from a study of regulatory T cells in long-lasting Graves disease. Arm-PCR of CDR3 regions and iRepertoire HTBI primers were used to build TCR beta libraries. One entry per CDR3 protein, called by TCRdb with MiXCR from the multiplex PCR reads. The sample carries approximately 350,000 distinct CDR3 sequences, approximately 23% recorded once. The sample's time point: persistent/refractory GD, antithyroid drugs over 5 years with positive TRAb. Generation of the TCR library employed RNA extracted from PBMCs. Staff drew about 8.9 milliliters of peripheral blood into EDTA tubes.

The chain has TRBV14 and TRBJ2-5; D is perhaps TRBD2 (5 bases). This TCR derives from a woman aged 35 to 49 with Graves disease. Sequenced material: peripheral blood mononuclear cells (PBMCs), taken when the disease was refractory, from a patient treated with antithyroid drugs. The CDR3 DNA is TGTGCCAGCAGCGAGAATTCCGGGATTCCGCAAGAGACCCAGTACTTC. This translates into CASSENSGIPQETQYF.